Shown below are 5 T cell receptor delta chains from a single sample sequenced in a study of Vδ1+ human thymocytes. Notes on the study in general: In the thymus, TRG and TRD repertoires looked highly polyclonal with Gaussian CDR3 lengths.

These receptors' targets are unknown. RNA was extracted from the cells and then reverse transcribed. Pooled V-gene forward primers with one constant-region reverse primer generated the CDR3 amplicons by multiplex PCR. TCRdb re-analyzed the multiplex PCR reads via CATT. The data show about 55,000 delta-chain clones, with 15% seen just once and under 0.55% held by the top ten. The sequenced sample was Vdelta1+ gamma-delta thymocytes from the thymus. Subset in this sample: FACS-sorted CD3+ TCRalphabeta- TCRVdelta1+ TCRVdelta2- thymocytes. All receptors derive from a boy under three years old who had congenital heart surgery.

This clone turned up a few times. The chain is built from TRDV1 and TRDJ1; D gene ambiguous. V shed 5 bases and J shed 0 bases, with 19 bases lying between them. This CDR3 contains 17 residues. Looked up from germline, CDR1 is TSWWSYY and CDR2 is QGS. The CDR3 DNA is TGTGCTCTTGGGTCTAACGCATCACTGATGTACACCGATAAACTCATCTTT. Protein: CALGSNASLMYTDKLIF.

The chain has TRDV1 and TRDJ1; 9 bases are a match to TRDD3. Germline CDR1 is TSWWSYY and CDR2 is QGS. Losses at the gene ends were 5 bases for V and 3 bases for J; bases not matched to a gene: 16. The CDR3 length is 18 residues. The CDR3 is CALGPVWFLGGYPDKLIF. In DNA form, the CDR3 reads TGTGCTCTTGGGCCAGTCTGGTTCCTCGGGGGATACCCCGATAAACTCATCTTT.

A word on this clone: This specimen includes other DNA sequences encoding the same CDR3. This rearrangement joins TRAV29/DV5 to TRDJ1; 9 bases fit TRDD3. The V segment lost 5 bases and the J segment 0 bases; nucleotides outside the gene matches: 14. The CDR3 spans 17 residues. Germline V gene sequence: CDR1 NSMFDY, CDR2 ISSIKDK. The CDR3 region has the DNA TGTGCAGCGCCTTATCAACTGGGGGAATCGTACACCGATAAACTCATCTTT. Translated: CAAPYQLGESYTDKLIF.

The chain recombines TRDV1 with TRDJ2, with D perhaps matching TRDD3 (5 bases). Germline V gene data show CDR1 as TSWWSYY and CDR2 as QGS. The V end was cut by 6 bases, the J end by 4 bases, with 15 bases between. This CDR3 contains 15 residues. CDR3 amino acids: CALGPWARRTAQLFF. The DNA for the CDR3 is TGTGCTCTTGGCCCCTGGGCCCGTCGGACAGCACAACTCTTCTTT.

The chain carries TRDV1 and TRDJ1; 9 bases align to TRDD3. Germline lookup yields CDR1 TSWWSYY and CDR2 QGS. After removal of 4 bases from V and 9 bases from J, the junction contained 33 bases not matched to a gene. CDR3 length: 22 residues. For the CDR3, the DNA is TGTGCTCTTGGGGCCAAACCCATTGCCTTCCAACTATCTGGGGGATCCCCTTCGGAACTCATCTTT. Amino acids: CALGAKPIAFQLSGGSPSELIF.